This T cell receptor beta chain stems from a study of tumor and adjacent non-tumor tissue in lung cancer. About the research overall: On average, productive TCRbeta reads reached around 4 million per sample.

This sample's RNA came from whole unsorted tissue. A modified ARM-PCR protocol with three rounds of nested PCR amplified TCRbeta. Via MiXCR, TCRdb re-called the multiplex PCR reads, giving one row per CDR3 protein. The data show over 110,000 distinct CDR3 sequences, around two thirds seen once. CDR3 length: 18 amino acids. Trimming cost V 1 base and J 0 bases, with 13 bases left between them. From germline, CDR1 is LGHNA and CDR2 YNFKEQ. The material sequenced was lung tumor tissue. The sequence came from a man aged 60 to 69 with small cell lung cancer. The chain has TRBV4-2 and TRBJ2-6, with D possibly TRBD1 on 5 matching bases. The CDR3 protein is CASSQARHGHSGANVLTF. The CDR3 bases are TGTGCCAGCAGCCAAGCTAGGCACGGACACTCTGGGGCCAACGTCCTGACTTTC.